This T cell receptor (beta chain) was documented in a study of response to subunit inactivated influenza vaccine. Study-level points and caveats: The authors suggested that every seasonal influenza vaccination recruits few new T cells.

The CDR3 sequence is 13 residues long. V dropped 4 bases and J dropped 4 bases, with 13 bases sitting between them. CDR1 is DFQATT and CDR2 is SNEGSKA in the germline V gene (reference sequence). This clonotype came up a few times. The antigen is undetermined. MiXCR, applied by TCRdb to the RT-PCR reads, yields one record per CDR3 protein. The repertoire consists of 500,000 to 550,000 distinct CDR3 sequences, with around 7.9% occurring once and the leading ten covering about 12%. This TCR was sampled from a man between 45 and 75 years old who received an inactivated influenza vaccine. The material was PBMCs from blood, obtained around 25 months after vaccination. The chain couples TRBV20-1 to TRBJ2-5; D gene uncertain. The CDR3 DNA reads as TGCAGTGCTATGGGTCAGGTGGGAGAGACCCAGTACTTC. Encoded protein: CSAMGQVGETQYF.